A single sample is the source of the 8 T cell receptor beta chains below, sequenced in a study of blood T cell repertoires in COVID-19. Libraries were prepared by immunoSEQ multiplex PCR; TCRdb keeps only in-frame clonotypes and omits some of them. The data contain more than 95,000 clones, about four fifths of them seen just once; the ten biggest clones take up about 5%. Material: peripheral blood. The receptors derive from a man between 60 and 75 years old with acute or convalescent COVID-19.

This clone was picked up one time. This rearrangement joins TRBV7-2 to TRBJ2-7, with D possibly matching TRBD1 (6 bases). Germline V gene sequence: CDR1 SGHTA, CDR2 FQGNSA. The CDR3 runs to 15 residues. The germline V and J ends were trimmed by 4 bases and 4 bases, with 17 bases remaining between them. CDR3 nucleotides: TGTGCCAGCAGCTCGACCGGGACACATGTTTACGAGCAGTACTTC. It yields the protein CASSSTGTHVYEQYF.

This chain joins TRBV24-1 and TRBJ2-3; TRBD2 aligns across 7 bases. This CDR3 spans 15 amino acids. J was trimmed by 2 bases and V by 5 bases; bases with no gene match: 6. Germline V CDR1 and CDR2: KGHDR, SFDVKD. The CDR3 sequence is CATSGASGFTDTQYF. The DNA of the CDR3 is TGTGCCACCAGTGGGGCTAGCGGATTCACAGATACGCAGTATTTT.

The chain joins TRBV2 to TRBJ1-5, with 9 positions matching TRBD1. CDR1 and CDR2 (germline): SNHLY, FYNNEI. J was trimmed by 4 bases and V by 7 bases; bases with no gene match: 11. The CDR3 loop spans 16 amino acids. CDR3 bases: TGTGCCAGCAAAGGTTCCGGGGACAGGGTAAATCAGCCCCAGCATTTT. The encoded protein is CASKGSGDRVNQPQHF. The full variable domain, in which reference TRBV2 and TRBJ1-5 provide the parts outside the CDR3, is EPEVTQTPSHQVTQMGQEVILRCVPISNHLYFYWYRQILGQKVEFLVSFYNNEISEKSEIFDDQFSVERPDGSNFTLKIRSTKLEDSAMYFCASKGSGDRVNQPQHFGDGTRLSIL.

The chain combines TRBV7-9 with TRBJ2-5; tentatively, D is TRBD2 (5 bases). The CDR3 runs to 16 residues. The germline V gene has CDR1 SEHNR and CDR2 FQNEAQ (reference sequence). Between the trimmed V and J ends, which lost 1 base and 5 bases, there was a span of 17 bases. The CDR3 DNA reads TGTGCCAGCAGCTTAGGACTCAGCGGAGAACGGGAGACCCAGTACTTC. Protein product: CASSLGLSGERETQYF.

This clone turned up a few times. The same CDR3 also results from other DNA sequences found in this sample. The chain uses TRBV27 and TRBJ1-5; TRBD1 agrees at 7 bases. The CDR3 extends over 15 amino acids. Germline loops: CDR1 MNHEY, CDR2 SMNVEV (reference sequence). J was trimmed by 3 bases and V by 4 bases; bases with no gene match: 6. As DNA, the CDR3 is TGTGCCAGCAGTTCCACGACAGGGTCCAATCAGCCCCAGCATTTT. It yields the protein CASSSTTGSNQPQHF.

This rearrangement joins TRBV5-6 to TRBJ2-1, with TRBD1 matching 9 bases. Looked up from germline, CDR1 is SGHDT and CDR2 is YYEEEE. The CDR3 consists of 17 residues. The V gene end was trimmed by 3 bases and the J gene end by 2 bases; junction bases not matched to a gene: 9. The CDR3 coding sequence is TGTGCCAGCAGCTCACCTCCCGGGACAGGGACCTACAATGAGCAGTTCTTC. It is translated as CASSSPPGTGTYNEQFF. Together with reference TRBV5-6 and TRBJ2-1, the CDR3 gives the full variable domain: DAGVTQSPTHLIKTRGQQVTLRCSPKSGHDTVSWYQQALGQGPQFIFQYYEEEERQRGNFPDRFSGHQFPNYSSELNVNALLLGDSALYLCASSSPPGTGTYNEQFFGPGTRLTVL.

This chain links TRBV1 with TRBJ1-5; the table assigns TRBD1, which was not confirmed against the DNA. TRBV1 is noted as a pseudogene. The CDR3 is 14 amino acids. The CDR3 DNA reads as TGCACCAGCAGCCTTCGCAGGGTAGGCCAGCCCCAGCATTTT. This gives the protein CTSSLRRVGQPQHF.

The chain recombines TRBV12-3 or TRBV12-4 with TRBJ1-5; D remains unclear. Trimming took 6 bases from V and 2 from J, leaving 8 bases between them. The CDR3 runs 13 residues. CDR3 loop: CASRTSGNQPQHF. DNA of the CDR3: TGTGCCAGCAGGACATCAGGCAATCAGCCCCAGCATTTT.